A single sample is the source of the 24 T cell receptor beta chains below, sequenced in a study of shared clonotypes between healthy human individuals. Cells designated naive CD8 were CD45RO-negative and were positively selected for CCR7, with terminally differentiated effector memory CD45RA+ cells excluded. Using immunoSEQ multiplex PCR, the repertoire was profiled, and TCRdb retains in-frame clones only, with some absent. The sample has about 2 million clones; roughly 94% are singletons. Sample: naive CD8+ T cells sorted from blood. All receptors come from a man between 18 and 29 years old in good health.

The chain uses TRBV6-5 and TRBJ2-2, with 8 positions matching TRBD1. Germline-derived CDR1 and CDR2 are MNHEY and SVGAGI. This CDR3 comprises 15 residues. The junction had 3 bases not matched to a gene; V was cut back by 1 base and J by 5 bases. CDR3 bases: TGTGCCAGCAGTTACTATCGGACAGGGACCGGGGAGCTGTTTTTT. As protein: CASSYYRTGTGELFF.

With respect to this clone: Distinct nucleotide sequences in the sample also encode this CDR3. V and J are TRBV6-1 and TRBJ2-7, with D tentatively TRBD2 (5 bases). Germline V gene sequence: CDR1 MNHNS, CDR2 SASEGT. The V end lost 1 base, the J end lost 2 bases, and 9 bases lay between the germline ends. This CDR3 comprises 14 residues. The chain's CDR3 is CASSEDPGTYEQYF. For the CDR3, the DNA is TGTGCCAGCAGTGAAGACCCGGGGACCTACGAGCAGTACTTC.

The CDR3 DNA reads as TGCGCCAGCAGCCGCTTGACAGGGCCTCATTCAGAAAACACCATATATTTT. It specifies CASSRLTGPHSENTIYF. The rearrangement uses TRBV4-3 and TRBJ1-3; TRBD1 agrees at 7 bases. V dropped 4 bases and J dropped 6; count of bases not matched to a gene: 15. The germline gives CDR1 LGHNA, CDR2 YSLEER. The CDR3 spans 17 residues.

The DNA of the CDR3 is TGTGCCAGCAGCTTAGGCCAGGGGGAGACCCAGTACTTC. This encodes CASSLGQGETQYF. The chain uses TRBV7-8 and TRBJ2-5; D possibly corresponds to TRBD1 (6 bases). V dropped 1 base and J dropped 5 bases, with 8 bases sitting between them. The CDR3 spans 13 residues. The germline CDR1 and CDR2 sequences are SGHVS and FQNEAQ.

The CDR3 reads CASSFRTGYYEQYF. CDR3 DNA sequence: TGCGCCAGCAGCTTCCGGACAGGGTACTACGAGCAGTACTTC. The V gene is TRBV5-1, the J gene TRBJ2-7; TRBD1 matches 8 bases. From germline, CDR1 is SGHRS and CDR2 YFSETQ. CDR3 length: 14 residues. V was clipped by 2 bases and J by 3 bases; unmatched bases: 4.

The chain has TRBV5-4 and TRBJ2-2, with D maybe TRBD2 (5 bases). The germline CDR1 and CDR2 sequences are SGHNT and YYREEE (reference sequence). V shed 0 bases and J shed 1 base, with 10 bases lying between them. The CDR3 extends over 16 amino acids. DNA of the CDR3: TGTGCCAGCAGCTTGGAGGCGAGGGAGAACACCGGGGAGCTGTTTTTT. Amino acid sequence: CASSLEARENTGELFF.

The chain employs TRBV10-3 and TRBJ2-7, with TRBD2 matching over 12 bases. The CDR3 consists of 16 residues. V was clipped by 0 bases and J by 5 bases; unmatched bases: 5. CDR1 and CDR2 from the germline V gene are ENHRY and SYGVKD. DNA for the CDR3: TGTGCCATCAGTGAGTCGACTAGCGGGAGAGGTGACGAGCAGTACTTC. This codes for CAISESTSGRGDEQYF.

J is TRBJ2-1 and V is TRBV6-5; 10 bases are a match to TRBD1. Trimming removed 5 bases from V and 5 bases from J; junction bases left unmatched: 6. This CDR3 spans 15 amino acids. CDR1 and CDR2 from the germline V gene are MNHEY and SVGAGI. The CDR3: CASSTPGQGNNEQFF. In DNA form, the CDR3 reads TGTGCCAGCAGTACCCCGGGACAGGGGAACAATGAGCAGTTCTTC.

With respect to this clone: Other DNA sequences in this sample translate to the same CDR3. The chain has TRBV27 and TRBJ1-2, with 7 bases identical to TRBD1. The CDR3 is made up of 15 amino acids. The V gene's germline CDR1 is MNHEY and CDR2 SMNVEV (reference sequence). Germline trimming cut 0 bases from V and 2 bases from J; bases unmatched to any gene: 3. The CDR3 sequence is CASSLSPGGNYGYTF. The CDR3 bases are TGTGCCAGCAGTTTATCCCCAGGGGGAAACTATGGCTACACCTTC.

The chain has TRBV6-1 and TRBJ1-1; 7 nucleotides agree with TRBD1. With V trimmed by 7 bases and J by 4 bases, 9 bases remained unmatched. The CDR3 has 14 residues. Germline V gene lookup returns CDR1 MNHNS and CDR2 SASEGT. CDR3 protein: CASMPQGTGTEAFF. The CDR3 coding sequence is TGTGCCAGCATGCCACAGGGGACGGGCACTGAAGCTTTCTTT.

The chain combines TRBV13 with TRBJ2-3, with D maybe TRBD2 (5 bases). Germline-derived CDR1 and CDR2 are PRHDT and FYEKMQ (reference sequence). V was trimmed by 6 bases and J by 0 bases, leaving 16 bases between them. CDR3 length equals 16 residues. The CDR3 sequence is CASRYTDSLSTDTQYF. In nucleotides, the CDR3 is TGTGCCAGCAGATACACGGACTCCTTGAGCACAGATACGCAGTATTTT.

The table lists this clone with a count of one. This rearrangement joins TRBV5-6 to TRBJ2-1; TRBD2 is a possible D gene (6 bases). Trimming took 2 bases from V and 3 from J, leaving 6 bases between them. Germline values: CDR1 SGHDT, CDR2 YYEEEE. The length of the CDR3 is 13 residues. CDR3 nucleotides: TGTGCCAGCAGCTTTAGCGGCTACAATGAGCAGTTCTTC. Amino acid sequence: CASSFSGYNEQFF.

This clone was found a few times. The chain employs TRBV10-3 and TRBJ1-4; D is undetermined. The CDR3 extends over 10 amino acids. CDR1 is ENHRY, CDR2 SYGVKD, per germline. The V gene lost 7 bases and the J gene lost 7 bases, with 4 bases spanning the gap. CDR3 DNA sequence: TGTGCCATCACAGTTGAAAAACTGTTTTTT. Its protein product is CAITVEKLFF.

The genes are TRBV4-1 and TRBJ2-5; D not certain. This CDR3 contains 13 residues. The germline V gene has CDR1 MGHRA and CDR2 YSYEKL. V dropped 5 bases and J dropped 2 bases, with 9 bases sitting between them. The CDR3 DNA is TGCGCCAGCAGCAAGGAGATACAAGAGACCCAGTACTTC. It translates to CASSKEIQETQYF.

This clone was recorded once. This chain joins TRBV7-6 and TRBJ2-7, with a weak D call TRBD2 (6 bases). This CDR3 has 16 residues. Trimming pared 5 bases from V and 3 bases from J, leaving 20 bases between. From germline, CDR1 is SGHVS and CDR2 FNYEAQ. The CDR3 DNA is TGTGCCAGCAGCGCTCTTCAGGAGGGGTCCGGCTACGAGCAGTACTTC. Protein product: CASSALQEGSGYEQYF.

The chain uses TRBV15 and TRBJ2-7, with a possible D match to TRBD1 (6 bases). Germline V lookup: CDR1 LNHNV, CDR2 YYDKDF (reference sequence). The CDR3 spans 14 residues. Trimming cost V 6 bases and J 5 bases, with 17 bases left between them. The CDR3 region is CATSPEQGFHEQYF. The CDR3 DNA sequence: TGTGCCACCAGTCCTGAACAGGGTTTCCACGAGCAGTACTTC.

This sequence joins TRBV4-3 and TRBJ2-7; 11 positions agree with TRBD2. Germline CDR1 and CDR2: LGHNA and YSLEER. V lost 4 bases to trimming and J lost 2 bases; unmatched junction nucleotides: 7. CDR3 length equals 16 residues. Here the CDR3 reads CASSLTWTSGPYEQYF. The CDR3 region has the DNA TGCGCCAGCAGCCTTACTTGGACTAGCGGGCCCTACGAGCAGTACTTC.

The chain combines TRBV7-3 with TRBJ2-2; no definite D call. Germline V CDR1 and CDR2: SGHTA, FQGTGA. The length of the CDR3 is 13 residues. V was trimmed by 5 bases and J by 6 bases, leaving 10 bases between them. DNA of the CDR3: TGTGCCAGCAGCCCGAGGCTCCCCGGGGAGCTGTTTTTT. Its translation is CASSPRLPGELFF.

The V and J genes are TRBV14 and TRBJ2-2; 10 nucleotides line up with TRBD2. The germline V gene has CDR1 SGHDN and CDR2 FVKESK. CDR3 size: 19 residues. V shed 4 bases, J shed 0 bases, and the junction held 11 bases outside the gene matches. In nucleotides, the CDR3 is TGTGCCAGCAGCCCTACGGAGCGGGGGGGGTTCGCGAACACCGGGGAGCTGTTTTTT. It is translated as CASSPTERGGFANTGELFF.

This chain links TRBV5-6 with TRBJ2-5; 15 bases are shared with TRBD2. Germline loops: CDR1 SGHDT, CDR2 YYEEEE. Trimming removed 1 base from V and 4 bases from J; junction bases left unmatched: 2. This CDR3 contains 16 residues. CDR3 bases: TGTGCCAGCAGCTTGACGGGACTAGCGGGGGGAGAGACCCAGTACTTC. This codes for CASSLTGLAGGETQYF.

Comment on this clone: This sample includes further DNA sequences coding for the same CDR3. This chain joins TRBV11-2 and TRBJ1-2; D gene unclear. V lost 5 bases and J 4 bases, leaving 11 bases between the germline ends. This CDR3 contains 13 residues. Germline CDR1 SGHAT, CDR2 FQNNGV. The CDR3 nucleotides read TGTGCCAGCAGCCTAGGGCAGGCCTATGGCTACACCTTC. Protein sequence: CASSLGQAYGYTF.

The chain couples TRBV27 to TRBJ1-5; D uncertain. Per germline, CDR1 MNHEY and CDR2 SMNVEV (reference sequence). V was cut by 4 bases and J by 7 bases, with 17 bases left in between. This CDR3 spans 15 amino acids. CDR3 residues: CASSSFGRGSQPQHF. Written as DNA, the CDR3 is TGTGCCAGCAGTTCTTTCGGTCGGGGTTCGCAGCCCCAGCATTTT.

As DNA, the CDR3 is TGTGCCAGCAGTTACTCGTTGTTACCCTATAATTCACCCCTCCACTTT. Its protein product is CASSYSLLPYNSPLHF. The rearrangement joins TRBV6-5 to TRBJ1-6; unclear D gene. The CDR3 sequence is 16 residues long. CDR1 and CDR2 from the germline V gene are MNHEY and SVGAGI. Trimming left V 0 bases short and J 2 bases short, with 8 bases between.

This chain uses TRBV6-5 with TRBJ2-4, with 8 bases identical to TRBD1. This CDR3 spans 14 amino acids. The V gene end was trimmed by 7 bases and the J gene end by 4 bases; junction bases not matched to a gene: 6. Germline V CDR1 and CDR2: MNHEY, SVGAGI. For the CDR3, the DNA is TGTGCCAGCACCCCGACAGGGGAGAAAAACATTCAGTACTTC. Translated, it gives CASTPTGEKNIQYF.